These 23 T cell receptor beta chains were all obtained from the same sample, sequenced in a study of T cells in Graves' hyperthyroidism and ophthalmopathy. Amplification of TCR beta CDR3 regions used RNA as the template. Carried out on the TCR CDR3, a first-round RT-PCR used the HTBI primer set. TCRdb itself ran the multiplex PCR reads through MiXCR, one entry per CDR3 protein. Of about 130,000 distinct CDR3 sequences listed, 22% are singletons. The sample was blood. These receptors all come from a woman aged 45-60 years with Graves' hyperthyroidism that later progressed to Graves' ophthalmopathy.

This clonotype was detected only a few times. V usage is TRBV16 and J usage is TRBJ2-7; D remains unclear. Between the trimmed V and J ends, which lost 4 bases and 3 bases, there was a span of 16 bases. The germline V gene has CDR1 KGHSY and CDR2 FQNENV. This CDR3 has 15 amino acids. The CDR3 reads CASSRHQNPDYEQYF. Here the CDR3 DNA reads TGTGCCAGCAGCCGGCACCAAAATCCGGACTACGAGCAGTACTTC.

This clonotype was detected a few times. This chain connects TRBV20-1 to TRBJ2-5; unclear D gene. The CDR3 length is 11 residues. Trimming pared 6 bases from V and 5 bases from J, leaving 10 bases between. The germline CDR1 and CDR2 sequences are DFQATT and SNEGSKA (reference sequence). CDR3 sequence reads: CSAPRVETQYF. The CDR3 region has the DNA TGCAGTGCCCCCCGCGTGGAGACCCAGTACTTC.

The chain carries TRBV6-1 and TRBJ1-1, with 9 positions matching TRBD1. Trimming took 7 bases from V and 11 from J; bases not matched to a gene: 8. The CDR3 has 12 amino acids. Germline V gene sequence: CDR1 MNHNS, CDR2 SASEGT. Here the CDR3 DNA reads TGTGCCAGCAAGCCCGGGACAGGGAACGCTTTCTTT. This translates into CASKPGTGNAFF.

This clonotype was detected many times. The rearrangement joins TRBV9 to TRBJ2-5; possible D gene TRBD1, 6 bases. V was trimmed by 0 bases and J by 5 bases, leaving 14 bases between them. Germline CDR1 SGDLS, CDR2 YYNGEE. CDR3 size: 15 residues. The DNA of the CDR3 is TGTGCCAGCAGCGTAGCCGCAGGGGTGGGGGAGACCCAGTACTTC. Translation: CASSVAAGVGETQYF. Variable domain in full (rest from reference TRBV9 and TRBJ2-5): DSGVTQTPKHLITATGQRVTLRCSPRSGDLSVYWYQQSLDQGLQFLIQYYNGEERAKGNILERFSAQQFPDLHSELNLSSLELGDSALYFCASSVAAGVGETQYFGPGTRLLVL.

As to this clonotype: An end of the junction differs from the germline gene, which may be a read error. This chain joins TRBV20-1 and TRBJ1-1, with a tentative D call TRBD1 (5 bases). Germline V gene sequence: CDR1 DFQATT, CDR2 SNEGSKA (reference sequence). The CDR3 is made up of 12 amino acids. The CDR3 loop is CSTRDGNTEAFF. CDR3 bases: TGCAGTACTAGGGACGGAAACACTGAAGCTTTCTTT.

This clonotype showed up just a few times. CDR3: CASKTDNEKLFF. The DNA for the CDR3 is TGTGCCAGCAAAACGGATAATGAAAAACTGTTTTTT. The rearrangement joins TRBV28 to TRBJ1-4, with D uncertain. Germline V CDR1 and CDR2: MDHEN, SYDVKM. Trimming removed 7 bases from V and 4 bases from J, with 7 bases in between. This CDR3 has 12 amino acids.

Comments on this clonotype: Since a much larger clone is just one base distant, this may be a read error. J is TRBJ2-1 and V is TRBV7-9, with 9 positions matching TRBD2. This CDR3 spans 16 amino acids. J gave up 4 bases and V 4 bases, and 8 bases lay outside the gene matches. CDR1 is SEHNR and CDR2 is FQNEAQ in the germline V gene (reference sequence). The CDR3 spells CASSSLAGHVYNEQFF. In nucleotides, the CDR3 is TGTGCCAGCAGCTCACTAGCGGGTCATGTGTACAATGAGCAGTTCTTC.

This clonotype was detected ten times or more. V usage is TRBV20-1 and J usage is TRBJ2-3; 14 bases fit TRBD2. The CDR3 has 14 residues. The junction had 5 bases not matched to a gene; V was cut back by 5 bases and J by 7 bases. Germline loops: CDR1 DFQATT, CDR2 SNEGSKA (reference sequence). CDR3 DNA: TGCAGTGCTGGGACTAGCGGGGGCGTCAATACGCAGTATTTT. Translation: CSAGTSGGVNTQYF.

This clonotype showed up many times. The chain is built from TRBV6-1 and TRBJ1-2; 10 bases map to TRBD1. This CDR3 is built from 13 residues. Germline CDR1 is MNHNS and CDR2 is SASEGT. Unmatched junction bases numbered 0, after V lost 6 bases and J lost 2 bases. The CDR3 region is CASRGQGNYGYTF. In DNA, the CDR3 is TGTGCCAGCAGGGGACAGGGGAACTATGGCTACACCTTC.

This clonotype was seen repeatedly, ten times or more. The gene calls are TRBV6-1 and TRBJ2-2, with a weak D call TRBD2 (5 bases). From germline, CDR1 is MNHNS and CDR2 SASEGT. Trimming cost V 6 bases and J 3 bases, with 11 bases left between them. CDR3 length: 14 residues. DNA of the CDR3: TGTGCCAGCAGCCAAGACGGGGACACCGGGGAGCTGTTTTTT. This sequence encodes CASSQDGDTGELFF.

This clonotype was picked up many times. The V and J genes are TRBV18 and TRBJ2-1, with a weak D call TRBD2 (6 bases). Per germline, CDR1 KGHSH and CDR2 LQKENI. V was pared by 2 bases and J by 6 bases, with 17 bases between. The length of the CDR3 is 16 residues. The CDR3 DNA is TGTGCCAGCTCACCAAAGGTGGGAGGTTCATCCAATGAGCAGTTCTTC. It is translated as CASSPKVGGSSNEQFF.

The rearrangement uses TRBV19 and TRBJ2-7, with 9 bases lining up with TRBD1. After removal of 6 bases from V and 3 bases from J, the junction contained 3 bases not matched to a gene. Germline lookup yields CDR1 LNHDA and CDR2 SQIVND (reference sequence). The CDR3 is 13 residues long. The chain's CDR3 is CASRETGGYEQYF. CDR3 sequence (DNA): TGTGCCAGTAGGGAGACAGGGGGCTACGAGCAGTACTTC.

The V gene is TRBV7-9, the J gene TRBJ2-3; 7 bases are shared with TRBD2. The CDR3 spans 14 residues. The germline CDR1 and CDR2 sequences are SEHNR and FQNEAQ (reference sequence). Trimming took 6 bases from V and 6 from J; bases not matched to a gene: 9. The CDR3 sequence is CASRRHGTTDTQYF. CDR3 nucleotide sequence: TGTGCCAGCAGGAGACATGGGACTACCGATACGCAGTATTTT.

This clonotype occurred once. J is TRBJ2-1 and V is TRBV27; the D is unclear. V was trimmed by 1 base and J by 9 bases, leaving 10 bases between them. This CDR3 has 13 amino acids. CDR1 is MNHEY, CDR2 SMNVEV, per germline (reference sequence). The CDR3 loop is CASSLYPFGEQFF. CDR3 DNA sequence: TGTGCCAGCAGTTTATATCCCTTTGGTGAGCAGTTCTTC.

V gene TRBV6-2 or TRBV6-3 combines with J gene TRBJ1-4; D is perhaps TRBD1 (5 bases). The CDR3 consists of 15 residues. The V end lost 5 bases, the J end lost 0 bases, and 10 bases lay between the germline ends. Germline V lookup: CDR1 MNHEY, CDR2 SVGEGT. CDR3 in amino acids: CASSRGHSTNEKLFF. The CDR3 coding sequence is TGTGCCAGCAGTCGCGGACATTCAACTAATGAAAAACTGTTTTTT.

This clonotype was seen many times. The gene calls are TRBV27 and TRBJ2-7; 11 bases are shared with TRBD1. Unmatched junction bases numbered 5, after V lost 0 bases and J lost 4 bases. The CDR3 loop spans 16 amino acids. Germline V gene lookup returns CDR1 MNHEY and CDR2 SMNVEV (reference sequence). The DNA of the CDR3 is TGTGCCAGCAGTTTATCGATAGGGACAGGGGGGTACGAGCAGTACTTC. Translating gives CASSLSIGTGGYEQYF.

In this sample, this clonotype turned up many times. This chain joins TRBV28 and TRBJ1-1; 9 bases are shared with TRBD1. The V segment lost 7 bases and the J segment 1 base; nucleotides outside the gene matches: 13. Germline V gene sequence: CDR1 MDHEN, CDR2 SYDVKM. This CDR3 spans 17 amino acids. CDR3 amino acids: CASTPTGTGYGNTEAFF. The CDR3 DNA sequence: TGTGCCAGCACCCCAACCGGGACAGGGTACGGGAACACTGAAGCTTTCTTT.

The V and J genes are TRBV28 and TRBJ2-5; weak D call: TRBD1 (6 bases). The CDR3 length is 17 residues. The germline CDR1 and CDR2 sequences are MDHEN and SYDVKM. The ends were cut back, 7 bases at V and 3 bases at J, with 24 bases in the middle. The CDR3 protein is CASTSMGGRGGEETQYF. The CDR3 DNA sequence: TGTGCCAGCACTTCCATGGGTGGGAGAGGGGGTGAAGAGACCCAGTACTTC. Combining the CDR3 with reference TRBV28 and TRBJ2-5 gives the whole variable domain DVKVTQSSRYLVKRTGEKVFLECVQDMDHENMFWYRQDPGLGLRLIYFSYDVKMKEKGDIPEGYSVSREKKERFSLILESASTNQTSMYLCASTSMGGRGGEETQYFGPGTRLLVL.

Many counts were recorded for this clonotype. This chain connects TRBV6-1 to TRBJ2-7; 11 positions agree with TRBD1. Trimming removed 6 bases from V and 4 bases from J; junction bases left unmatched: 8. From germline, CDR1 is MNHNS and CDR2 SASEGT. This CDR3 has 15 residues. CDR3 in DNA: TGTGCCAGCAGCAAAGGGACAGGGGGGAAGTACGAGCAGTACTTC. It is translated as CASSKGTGGKYEQYF.

To note about this clonotype: With a much larger clone just one base away, this may be a read error. The V and J genes are TRBV7-9 and TRBJ2-5; TRBD2 might be the D (6 bases). The CDR3 totals 15 residues. Trimming removed 8 bases at V and 5 bases at J, with 21 bases between. The V gene's germline CDR1 is SEHNR and CDR2 FQNEAQ (reference sequence). CDR3 nucleotide sequence: TGTGCCAGCTGCGCCGACGCAGGAGGAGGGGAGACCCAGTACTTC. Translated: CASCADAGGGETQYF.

This clonotype was observed a single time. The chain carries TRBV10-3 and TRBJ2-5; D gene uncertain. V was cut by 3 bases and J by 5 bases, with 19 bases left in between. This CDR3 region has 16 residues. Germline V gives CDR1 ENHRY, CDR2 SYGVKD. This CDR3 is CAISEPVWGSVETQYF. The DNA for the CDR3 is TGTGCCATCAGTGAACCTGTGTGGGGATCTGTGGAGACCCAGTACTTC.

The chain employs TRBV5-1 and TRBJ2-2, with D tentatively TRBD1 (7 bases). This CDR3 is 15 amino acids long. Germline assignment: CDR1 SGHRS and CDR2 YFSETQ. V dropped 4 bases and J dropped 6 bases, with 16 bases sitting between them. CDR3 DNA: TGCGCCAGCAGCGTCAGCGGGCAGGGGGCCGGGGAGCTGTTTTTT. It codes for CASSVSGQGAGELFF. Looking up the rest from reference TRBV5-1 and TRBJ2-2 gives the full variable domain: KAGVTQTPRYLIKTRGQQVTLSCSPISGHRSVSWYQQTPGQGLQFLFEYFSETQRNKGNFPGRFSGRQFSNSRSEMNVSTLELGDSALYLCASSVSGQGAGELFFGEGSRLTVL.

This clonotype was seen many times. The chain couples TRBV2 to TRBJ2-7, with D perhaps TRBD1 or TRBD2 (6 bases each). This CDR3 region has 15 residues. V dropped 5 bases and J dropped 3 bases, with 17 bases sitting between them. Germline V gene sequence: CDR1 SNHLY, CDR2 FYNNEI. CDR3: CASSQGGSGLYEQYF. DNA for the CDR3: TGTGCCAGCAGTCAAGGGGGGTCGGGTCTCTACGAGCAGTACTTC.